What follows are 27 T cell receptor beta chains derived from one specimen sequenced in a study of siplizumab effects on memory and regulatory T cells. Using immunoSEQ multiplex PCR, the repertoire was profiled, and TCRdb retains in-frame clones only, with some absent. Of 97,000 or so clones listed, approximately 90% are singletons. Specimen: CD4+ T cells sorted from blood. These receptors came from a human donor in good health.

The V and J genes are TRBV30 and TRBJ1-2; possibly TRBD1 for D (5 bases). From germline, CDR1 is GTSNPN and CDR2 SVGIG (reference sequence). This CDR3 comprises 13 residues. Deletions cut 1 base from V and 8 bases from J, with 14 bases between. The CDR3 protein is CAWSGQGRSGYTF. CDR3 coding DNA: TGTGCCTGGAGTGGGCAGGGTCGGTCGGGCTACACCTTC.

The table lists this clone with a count of one. The chain employs TRBV7-9 and TRBJ2-3; no reliable D call. This CDR3 spans 13 amino acids. The germline V gene encodes CDR1 SEHNR and CDR2 FQNEAQ (reference sequence). Trimming took off 8 bases at V and 6 bases at J, with 15 bases between the two ends. CDR3 in amino acids: CASGSAFPDTQYF. The DNA for the CDR3 is TGTGCCAGCGGCAGCGCGTTCCCGGATACGCAGTATTTT.

V gene TRBV6-1 combines with J gene TRBJ1-5, with D possibly TRBD1 on 5 matching bases. The CDR3 is 14 residues long. Germline V gives CDR1 MNHNS, CDR2 SASEGT. Trimming stripped 6 bases from V and 4 bases from J, with 13 bases between. The CDR3 is CASRDGTENQPQHF. The CDR3 bases are TGTGCCAGCAGGGACGGGACGGAGAATCAGCCCCAGCATTTT.

This CDR3 is CASSPRTMDYGETQYF. CDR3 DNA sequence: TGTGCCAGCAGCCCTCGGACGATGGACTACGGAGAGACCCAGTACTTC. The chain has TRBV9 and TRBJ2-5, with D perhaps TRBD2 (6 bases). This CDR3 contains 16 residues. V lost 4 bases, J lost 4 bases, and 20 bases lay in between. Germline V CDR1 and CDR2: SGDLS, YYNGEE.

V gene TRBV5-8 combines with J gene TRBJ1-3, with unresolved D. Germline CDR1 SGHTS, CDR2 YDEGEE. The germline V and J ends were trimmed by 4 bases and 0 bases, with 14 bases remaining between them. This CDR3 spans 16 amino acids. CDR3 bases: TGTGCCAGCAGCCCGGGATACCTCAGCTCTGGAAACACCATATATTTT. This sequence encodes CASSPGYLSSGNTIYF.

About this clone: Additional DNA sequences in this sample encode the identical CDR3. The CDR3 loop is CASSFPQETQYF. The CDR3 DNA sequence: TGTGCCAGCAGCTTTCCGCAAGAGACCCAGTACTTC. The chain couples TRBV5-4 to TRBJ2-5; D is uncertain. Trimming took 2 bases from V and 2 from J, leaving 4 bases between them. Looked up from germline, CDR1 is SGHNT and CDR2 is YYREEE (reference sequence). The CDR3 contains 12 residues.

This chain links TRBV6-1 with TRBJ2-5, with D possibly being TRBD1 or TRBD2 (6 bases each). This CDR3 contains 15 residues. V shed 10 bases and J shed 4 bases, with 22 bases lying between them. Germline values: CDR1 MNHNS, CDR2 SASEGT. CDR3 sequence (DNA): TGTGCCACCCTACTCCCGGGGGCTCCGCCAGAGACCCAGTACTTC. It yields the protein CATLLPGAPPETQYF.

This chain connects TRBV18 to TRBJ2-7, with TRBD1 matching 9 bases. CDR3 length: 15 amino acids. Per the germline V gene, CDR1 is KGHSH and CDR2 is LQKENI. Germline trimming cut 1 base from V and 0 bases from J; bases unmatched to any gene: 1. In DNA form, the CDR3 reads TGTGCCAGCTCACCACAGGGACAGGGCTCCTACGAGCAGTACTTC. This translates into CASSPQGQGSYEQYF.

This rearrangement joins TRBV7-8 to TRBJ2-2; possible D gene TRBD1, 5 bases. The CDR3 runs 13 residues. V gave up 5 bases and J gave up 2 bases, with 6 bases separating them. From germline, CDR1 is SGHVS and CDR2 FQNEAQ. For the CDR3, the DNA is TGTGCCAGCAGCACAGGTAACACCGGGGAGCTGTTTTTT. Translating gives CASSTGNTGELFF.

The chain links TRBV28 to TRBJ2-7; 9 bases align to TRBD2. In germline, CDR1 is MDHEN, CDR2 SYDVKM. Germline trimming cut 4 bases from V and 4 bases from J; bases unmatched to any gene: 8. This CDR3 spans 15 amino acids. CDR3 residues: CASSSLSGREYEQYF. CDR3 bases: TGTGCCAGCAGTTCCCTTAGCGGGAGAGAGTACGAGCAGTACTTC.

This chain's CDR3 is CATSSGDKETQYF. The CDR3 DNA reads as TGTGCCACCAGCAGTGGGGATAAAGAGACCCAGTACTTC. The chain uses TRBV15 and TRBJ2-5; no firm D call. The CDR3 length is 13 residues. Germline V gene sequence: CDR1 LNHNV, CDR2 YYDKDF (reference sequence). V shed 3 bases and J shed 3 bases, with 8 bases lying between them.

The chain has TRBV7-9 and TRBJ2-3, with a weak D call TRBD2 (6 bases). Trimming shortened V by 11 bases and J by 3 bases, and 21 bases separated the two germline ends. This CDR3 comprises 15 residues. CDR1 is SEHNR, CDR2 FQNEAQ, per germline (reference sequence). CDR3 amino acids: CACQGSGGGTDTQYF. The CDR3 bases are TGTGCCTGTCAAGGATCCGGAGGAGGGACAGATACGCAGTATTTT.

The V gene is TRBV6-6, the J gene TRBJ1-1, with D uncertain. Trimming removed 6 bases from V and 0 bases from J, with 11 bases in between. Germline values: CDR1 MNHNY, CDR2 SVGAGI (reference sequence). This CDR3 has 14 amino acids. CDR3 residues: CASRGIAVNTEAFF. The CDR3 bases are TGTGCCAGCAGGGGAATTGCAGTGAACACTGAAGCTTTCTTT.

V and J are TRBV19 and TRBJ2-1; tentatively, D is TRBD2 (5 bases). CDR3 length: 13 residues. V lost 5 bases to trimming and J lost 3 bases, with 8 bases between them. CDR1 and CDR2 (germline): LNHDA, SQIVND (reference sequence). The CDR3 protein is CASSLANYNEQFF. Here the CDR3 DNA reads TGTGCCAGTAGTCTAGCAAACTACAATGAGCAGTTCTTC.

This chain connects TRBV4-1 to TRBJ2-1, with D maybe TRBD2 (6 bases). Trimming took 1 base from V and 3 from J, leaving 19 bases between them. Germline-derived CDR1 and CDR2 are MGHRA and YSYEKL. This CDR3 region has 18 residues. The CDR3 region has the DNA TGCGCCAGCAGCCAAGGGGGGGTTTACGGACATAACTACAATGAGCAGTTCTTC. Protein: CASSQGGVYGHNYNEQFF.

V and J are TRBV6-1 and TRBJ2-4, with D unclear. In germline, CDR1 is MNHNS, CDR2 SASEGT. The CDR3 runs 15 residues. Trimming cost V 4 bases and J 1 base, with 11 bases left between them. CDR3 sequence (DNA): TGTGCCAGCAGTGTTGGCCATTCGGCCAAAAACATTCAGTACTTC. Translating gives CASSVGHSAKNIQYF.

CDR3 region: CASSRDTGWVATNEKLFF. The CDR3 DNA reads TGCGCCAGCAGCCGAGATACAGGTTGGGTCGCAACTAATGAAAAACTGTTTTTT. This chain links TRBV5-1 with TRBJ1-4, with D possibly TRBD1 on 5 matching bases. This CDR3 has 18 residues. The germline V gene has CDR1 SGHRS and CDR2 YFSETQ. V lost 4 bases to trimming and J lost 0 bases, with 19 bases between them. Complete variable domain (other parts from reference TRBV5-1 and TRBJ1-4): KAGVTQTPRYLIKTRGQQVTLSCSPISGHRSVSWYQQTPGQGLQFLFEYFSETQRNKGNFPGRFSGRQFSNSRSEMNVSTLELGDSALYLCASSRDTGWVATNEKLFFGSGTQLSVL.

As concerns this clone: The junction differs from germline at one of its ends, possibly a read error. This chain links TRBV7-2 with TRBJ2-7; the match to TRBD1 covers 8 bases. There are 13 residues in the CDR3. Germline V gives CDR1 SGHTA, CDR2 FQGNSA. Here the CDR3 reads CASSQGAVLPPDF. The CDR3, as DNA: TGTGCCAGCAGCCAGGGGGCGGTCCTCCCCCCGGACTTC.

In this sample, this clone turned up once. V usage is TRBV10-2 and J usage is TRBJ2-7, with 10 bases aligning to TRBD2. The CDR3 runs to 16 residues. CDR1 and CDR2 (germline): WSHSY, SAAADI. With V trimmed by 2 bases and J by 2 bases, 6 bases remained unmatched. The chain's CDR3 is CASSERRTSGTYEQYF. The CDR3 coding sequence is TGCGCCAGCAGTGAGAGACGGACTAGCGGAACCTACGAGCAGTACTTC.

This chain links TRBV6-1 with TRBJ2-3; D unresolved. Germline CDR1 and CDR2: MNHNS and SASEGT. Trimming left V 7 bases short and J 6 bases short, with 11 bases between. This CDR3 has 12 residues. CDR3 region: CASKGIGDTQYF. CDR3 DNA: TGTGCCAGCAAAGGTATTGGGGATACGCAGTATTTT.

V is TRBV12-5 and J is TRBJ1-1; 10 nucleotides match TRBD1. The germline gives CDR1 LGHNT, CDR2 FRNRAP. The CDR3 is made up of 15 amino acids. Unmatched junction bases numbered 7, after V lost 5 bases and J lost 4 bases. The CDR3 DNA reads as TGTGCTAGTGGTCCTTCCGGGACAGGGGCCACTGAAGCTTTCTTT. It is translated as CASGPSGTGATEAFF.

V gene TRBV27 combines with J gene TRBJ2-7, with 8 bases lining up with TRBD2. From germline, CDR1 is MNHEY and CDR2 SMNVEV (reference sequence). Trimming took 5 bases from V and 5 from J; bases not matched to a gene: 8. This CDR3 comprises 14 residues. CDR3 sequence reads: CASSPTRLANEQYF. CDR3 in DNA: TGTGCCAGCAGTCCGACGAGACTAGCGAACGAGCAGTACTTC.

The J gene is TRBJ2-7, the V gene TRBV7-8; no clear D. V lost 2 bases and J lost 3, with 14 bases in between. This CDR3 has 15 residues. The germline V gene encodes CDR1 SGHVS and CDR2 FQNEAQ. As DNA, the CDR3 is TGTGCCAGCAGCTTATCCCGGCACTCTCTCTACGAGCAGTACTTC. This sequence encodes CASSLSRHSLYEQYF.

This clone was seen a few times. The chain uses TRBV6-6 and TRBJ2-1, with 9 bases fitting TRBD2. Germline CDR1 MNHNY, CDR2 SVGAGI (reference sequence). The CDR3 spans 15 residues. Trimming removed 3 bases from V and 7 bases from J; junction bases left unmatched: 7. The CDR3 coding sequence is TGTGCCAGCAGTTATCTTGGCACTAGCGGGAATGAGCAGTTCTTC. Protein sequence: CASSYLGTSGNEQFF.

J is TRBJ2-1 and V is TRBV19; TRBD2 aligns across 9 bases. Trimming cost V 2 bases and J 1 base; bases outside gene matches: 9. Germline-derived CDR1 and CDR2 are LNHDA and SQIVND (reference sequence). The CDR3 is 18 amino acids. This CDR3 is CASSILRSLAGSYNEQFF. The CDR3 DNA sequence: TGTGCCAGTAGTATACTTCGGAGTCTAGCGGGATCCTACAATGAGCAGTTCTTC.

In its sample, this clone was seen many times. Other DNA sequences within the sample encode an identical CDR3. Written as DNA, the CDR3 is TGCGCCAGCAGCCAAGGTGCGGTCAGCGGGAGGCAGATCTACAATGAGCAGTTCTTC. It codes for CASSQGAVSGRQIYNEQFF. The rearrangement uses TRBV4-1 and TRBJ2-1; 9 bases are shared with TRBD2. V shed 1 base, J shed 3 bases, and the junction held 13 bases outside the gene matches. CDR3 size: 19 residues. Germline CDR1 and CDR2: MGHRA and YSYEKL.

The sample holds one count of this clone. This chain joins TRBV7-8 and TRBJ2-4; D tentatively reads TRBD1 or TRBD2 (5 bases each). V gave up 5 bases and J gave up 10 bases, with 12 bases separating them. The CDR3 contains 12 residues. CDR1 is SGHVS, CDR2 FQNEAQ, per germline. This chain's CDR3 is CASSPGRLIQYF. The CDR3 bases are TGTGCCAGCAGCCCGGGACGGCTTATTCAGTACTTC.